The 20 T cell receptor beta chains below all came from one sample that was sequenced in a study of vaccination and CD4 T cells after COVID-19. The treatment here: roughly 11-day PBMC culture with coronavirus spike peptide pools or control peptides (ViraFEST assay). During the years 2011-2018, before the COVID-19 pandemic, the unexposed donor's CD4+ T cells were collected. Once obtained from cultured CD4+ T cells, the DNA was sequenced using the Oncomine TCR Beta short-read assay. After culture, CD4+ T cells served as the source for genomic DNA extraction. TCRdb re-analysed the PCR reads in MiXCR, keeping a single row per CDR3 protein. The sample has about 9,500 distinct CDR3 sequences, 30% to 40% seen once; the top ten hold around 21%. What these receptors recognize is not known. The sequencing input was CD4+ T cells from blood, cultured in vitro. The receptors here all came from a human donor in good health.

The chain combines TRBV28 with TRBJ2-1; 13 bases line up with TRBD2. CDR3 length: 21 amino acids. The germline V gene encodes CDR1 MDHEN and CDR2 SYDVKM. J gave up 7 bases and V 2 bases, and 20 bases lay outside the gene matches. The CDR3 DNA is TGTGCCAGCAGTTTAGGTCTCGGGGGTGGGACTAGCGGGAATTCGCGGAATGAGCAGTTCTTC. Translated, it gives CASSLGLGGGTSGNSRNEQFF.

In this sample, this clonotype turned up a few times. The chain links TRBV28 to TRBJ1-1; no clear D gene. CDR1 is MDHEN and CDR2 is SYDVKM in the germline V gene. Between the trimmed V and J ends, which lost 5 bases and 1 base, there was a span of 8 bases. The CDR3 is 13 amino acids. The CDR3: CASSQMGNTEAFF. DNA for the CDR3: TGTGCCAGCAGTCAAATGGGGAACACTGAAGCTTTCTTT.

The V gene is TRBV6-2 or TRBV6-3, the J gene TRBJ1-2; D is unresolved. The CDR3 spans 12 residues. Germline assignment: CDR1 MNHEY and CDR2 SVGEGT. V lost 4 bases, J lost 7 bases, and 10 bases lay in between. CDR3 residues: CASSSRESGYTF. DNA for the CDR3: TGTGCCAGCAGTTCGAGGGAGTCTGGCTACACCTTC.

In its sample, this clonotype was seen a few times. V usage is TRBV19 and J usage is TRBJ2-3, with a possible D match to TRBD1 (7 bases). This CDR3 is 16 amino acids long. Per the germline V gene, CDR1 is LNHDA and CDR2 is SQIVND (reference sequence). The V gene lost 1 base and the J gene lost 3 bases, with 14 bases spanning the gap. The CDR3 spells CASSIAWPGGTDTQYF. In nucleotides, the CDR3 is TGTGCCAGTAGTATAGCTTGGCCAGGGGGGACAGATACGCAGTATTTT.

The genes are TRBV6-7 and TRBJ1-2; D not resolved. TRBV6-7 is filed as an ORF, its function uncertain. Trimming left V 6 bases short and J 2 bases short, with 10 bases between. This CDR3 comprises 13 residues. CDR3 sequence (DNA): TGTGCCAGCAGGTTAGGCCTCAACTATGGCTACACCTTC. Protein sequence: CASRLGLNYGYTF.

The chain links TRBV6-2 or TRBV6-3 to TRBJ2-7; tentatively, D is TRBD2 (5 bases). The CDR3 runs 14 residues. The germline CDR1 and CDR2 sequences are MNHEY and SVGEGT. The V end lost 7 bases, the J end lost 2 bases, and 15 bases lay between the germline ends. Here the CDR3 DNA reads TGTGCCAGCACCCTGGGGAGTCACACCTACGAGCAGTACTTC. Protein: CASTLGSHTYEQYF.

V and J are TRBV6-2 or TRBV6-3 and TRBJ1-3; D remains ambiguous. V lost 5 bases to trimming and J lost 3 bases, with 14 bases between them. The CDR3 covers 15 residues. Germline V CDR1 and CDR2: MNHEY, SVGEGT. The CDR3 sequence is CASSPRWPLGNTIYF. CDR3 nucleotides: TGTGCCAGCAGTCCCAGATGGCCCCTTGGAAACACCATATATTTT.

In its sample, this clonotype is large. J is TRBJ1-6 and V is TRBV2; no definite D call. This CDR3 spans 12 amino acids. Germline V lookup: CDR1 SNHLY, CDR2 FYNNEI. V dropped 8 bases and J dropped 6 bases, with 8 bases sitting between them. In DNA form, the CDR3 reads TGTGCCAGCTGTATGTCTAATTCACCCCTCCACTTT. Encoded protein: CASCMSNSPLHF. The complete variable domain, with remaining parts taken from reference TRBV2 and TRBJ1-6, reads EPEVTQTPSHQVTQMGQEVILRCVPISNHLYFYWYRQILGQKVEFLVSFYNNEISEKSEIFDDQFSVERPDGSNFTLKIRSTKLEDSAMYFCASCMSNSPLHFGNGTRLTVT.

The rearrangement joins TRBV20-1 to TRBJ1-2, with no clear D. In germline, CDR1 is DFQATT, CDR2 SNEGSKA (reference sequence). The V and J ends lost 8 bases and 7 bases respectively, with 11 bases between them. The CDR3 extends over 10 amino acids. CDR3 protein: CSRRLGGYTF. As DNA, the CDR3 is TGCAGTCGCCGTTTGGGTGGCTACACCTTC.

Only a few counts were recorded for this clonotype. The chain has TRBV20-1 and TRBJ2-7; D is perhaps TRBD1 (6 bases). Germline assignment: CDR1 DFQATT and CDR2 SNEGSKA (reference sequence). V was trimmed by 3 bases and J by 4 bases, leaving 13 bases between them. This CDR3 is built from 13 residues. The CDR3 reads CSASAGAQYEQYF. The CDR3 nucleotides read TGCAGTGCTAGCGCAGGGGCGCAGTACGAGCAGTACTTC.

In DNA, the CDR3 is TGTGCCAGCAGTGTGAGAGGGAAGGATGGCTACACCTTC. Its translation: CASSVRGKDGYTF. V is TRBV2 and J is TRBJ1-2; D not resolved. Germline CDR1 and CDR2: SNHLY and FYNNEI. The CDR3 runs 13 residues. V was cut by 4 bases and J by 6 bases, with 12 bases left in between. The full variable domain, with the rest looked up from reference TRBV2 and TRBJ1-2, is EPEVTQTPSHQVTQMGQEVILRCVPISNHLYFYWYRQILGQKVEFLVSFYNNEISEKSEIFDDQFSVERPDGSNFTLKIRSTKLEDSAMYFCASSVRGKDGYTFGSGTRLTVV.

The CDR3 reads CASSAGGLESYEQYF. Written as DNA, the CDR3 is TGTGCCAGCAGTGCCGGGGGATTAGAATCCTACGAGCAGTACTTC. The J gene is TRBJ2-7, the V gene TRBV28, with D tentatively TRBD2 (6 bases). The CDR3 covers 15 residues. Germline loops: CDR1 MDHEN, CDR2 SYDVKM. With 5 bases removed from V and 1 base from J, the gap between germline ends came to 15 bases. Complete variable domain (other parts from reference TRBV28 and TRBJ2-7): DVKVTQSSRYLVKRTGEKVFLECVQDMDHENMFWYRQDPGLGLRLIYFSYDVKMKEKGDIPEGYSVSREKKERFSLILESASTNQTSMYLCASSAGGLESYEQYFGPGTRLTVT.

V is TRBV10-3 and J is TRBJ2-7, with TRBD1 identical over 12 bases. V trimming: 2 bases; J trimming: 5 bases; junction bases outside the gene matches: 7. The CDR3 is 16 amino acids. The germline CDR1 and CDR2 sequences are ENHRY and SYGVKD. The CDR3 DNA sequence: TGTGCCATCAGTGAGAGTGGGACAGGGGGCTTGGACGAGCAGTACTTC. It translates to CAISESGTGGLDEQYF.

The rearrangement links TRBV6-2 or TRBV6-3 to TRBJ2-3, with 7 bases fitting TRBD1. This CDR3 is 16 amino acids long. Trimming cost V 2 bases and J 2 bases; bases outside gene matches: 7. Germline V gene lookup returns CDR1 MNHEY and CDR2 SVGEGT. The CDR3 region has the DNA TGTGCCAGCAGTTACCTCGAGGGGGCTAACACAGATACGCAGTATTTT. Translated: CASSYLEGANTDTQYF.

Within the sample, this clonotype is medium-sized. This chain uses TRBV7-3 with TRBJ2-3, with TRBD1 matching over 9 bases. This CDR3 is 16 amino acids long. The J segment lost 4 bases and the V segment lost 3 bases, leaving 8 bases of the junction unmatched. The germline gives CDR1 SGHTA, CDR2 FQGTGA. Here the CDR3 DNA reads TGTGCCAGCAGCTTGGCCGGGACAGGGTTCGCAGATACGCAGTATTTT. It is translated as CASSLAGTGFADTQYF.

This sequence joins TRBV20-1 and TRBJ2-7; 7 bases map to TRBD1. Germline assignment: CDR1 DFQATT and CDR2 SNEGSKA (reference sequence). This CDR3 contains 15 residues. The ends lost 4 bases at V and 7 bases at J; junction bases unmatched: 16. CDR3: CSAMKQGPVGWEQYF. The CDR3 DNA sequence: TGCAGTGCTATGAAACAGGGGCCAGTAGGTTGGGAGCAGTACTTC.

The chain employs TRBV7-8 and TRBJ2-2; D may correspond to TRBD1 or TRBD2 (7 bases each). Germline-derived CDR1 and CDR2 are SGHVS and FQNEAQ. Trimming cost V 8 bases and J 7 bases, with 20 bases left between them. The CDR3 is 15 residues long. CDR3 residues: CASGRAGTEIGELFF. The CDR3 DNA follows: TGTGCCAGCGGGAGGGCCGGGACAGAAATCGGGGAGCTGTTTTTT.

V usage is TRBV5-1 and J usage is TRBJ2-7, with D tentatively TRBD2 (5 bases). The CDR3 consists of 16 residues. Germline CDR1 SGHRS, CDR2 YFSETQ. V lost 4 bases, J lost 1 base, and 18 bases lay in between. The CDR3 loop reads CASSLRRTETSYEQYF. The DNA for the CDR3 is TGCGCCAGCAGCCTACGGAGGACGGAGACTTCCTACGAGCAGTACTTC.

This clonotype was seen a few times. The V gene is TRBV28, the J gene TRBJ2-1; weak D call: TRBD2 (6 bases). With 3 bases removed from V and 7 bases from J, the gap between germline ends came to 13 bases. The V gene's germline CDR1 is MDHEN and CDR2 SYDVKM. The CDR3 consists of 14 residues. Written as DNA, the CDR3 is TGTGCCAGCAGTTTGGAGGGTTTTTGGAATGAGCAGTTCTTC. The encoded protein is CASSLEGFWNEQFF.

V is TRBV7-9 and J is TRBJ2-3; tentative D call: TRBD2 (5 bases). V lost 0 bases, J lost 1 base, and 5 bases lay in between. The CDR3 is 14 residues long. Germline-derived CDR1 and CDR2 are SEHNR and FQNEAQ (reference sequence). The CDR3 coding sequence is TGTGCCAGCAGCTTAGCGGGAGGCACAGATACGCAGTATTTT. The encoded protein is CASSLAGGTDTQYF.